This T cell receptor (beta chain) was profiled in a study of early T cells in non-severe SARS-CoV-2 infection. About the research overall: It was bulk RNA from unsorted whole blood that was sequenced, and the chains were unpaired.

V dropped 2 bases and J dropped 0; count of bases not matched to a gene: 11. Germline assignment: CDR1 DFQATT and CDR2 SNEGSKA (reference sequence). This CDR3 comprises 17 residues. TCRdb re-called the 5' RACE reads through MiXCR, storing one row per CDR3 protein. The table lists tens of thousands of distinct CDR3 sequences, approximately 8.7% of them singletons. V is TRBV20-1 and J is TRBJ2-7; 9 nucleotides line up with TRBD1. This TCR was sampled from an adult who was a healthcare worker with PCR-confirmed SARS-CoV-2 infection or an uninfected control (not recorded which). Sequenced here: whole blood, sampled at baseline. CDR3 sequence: CSARNRRRDRASYEQYF. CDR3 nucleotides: TGCAGTGCTAGAAATAGAAGAAGGGACAGGGCCTCCTACGAGCAGTACTTC.